Below, one T cell receptor beta chain is given with its context. The target antigen is unknown. Sequencing used immunoSEQ multiplex PCR; TCRdb keeps in-frame clones, though not all of them. The repertoire holds some 25,000 clones, with around four fifths as singletons. Germline CDR1 reads MNHNS; CDR2 reads SASEGT. The CDR3 runs 15 residues. V lost 3 bases and J lost 0, with 10 bases in between. These data belong to a study of neoadjuvant nivolumab and ipilimumab in lung cancer. Overall study findings and caveats: Pretherapy blood TCR richness correlated positively with resected tumor richness. Compared with tumor-adjacent uninvolved lung, resected tumors showed greater richness and clonality.

This chain links TRBV6-1 with TRBJ2-3, with D possibly matching TRBD1 (6 bases). The sample consisted of tumor tissue, taken after neoadjuvant nivolumab, alone or with ipilimumab, at or shortly before surgery. This clonotype originated in an adult with non-small cell lung cancer. CDR3 amino acids: CASSDLTGSTDTQYF. CDR3 nucleotide sequence: TGTGCCAGCAGTGACCTGACAGGAAGCACAGATACGCAGTATTTT.